This T cell receptor beta chain was obtained from a study of neoadjuvant anti-PD-1 for oral cavity cancer. The table came from immunoSEQ multiplex PCR; TCRdb's copy has only in-frame clones and leaves some out. This sample yields about 81,000 clones, of which about 80% are seen a single time; approximately 3.4% belongs to the top ten. These oral cavity squamous cell carcinomas were HPV-negative and locally advanced. No culture or expansion preceded analysis of these blood cells. Germline V gene sequence: CDR1 SGHAT, CDR2 FQNNGV. Trimming shortened V by 4 bases and J by 1 base, and 14 bases separated the two germline ends. CDR3 size: 16 residues.

The V gene is TRBV11-2, the J gene TRBJ2-4, with D maybe TRBD1 (6 bases). Specimen: PBMCs, collected before nivolumab (anti-PD-1) treatment. The TCR originated in a person aged 35-79 years with oral cavity squamous cell carcinoma. The DNA of the CDR3 is TGTGCCAGCAGCTCGCAGGGGCTGGATGCCAAAAACATTCAGTACTTC. Amino acids: CASSSQGLDAKNIQYF.